These 8 T cell receptor beta chains were sequenced from one sample in a study of blood T cell repertoires in COVID-19. Generated by immunoSEQ multiplex PCR, the TCRdb table keeps only in-frame clones and is missing some. The sample has about 100,000 clones, about four fifths seen once. The sample was peripheral blood. All receptors come from a man in his sixties or seventies with active or convalescent COVID-19.

This clone was seen only a few times. The chain recombines TRBV20-1 with TRBJ2-3; 9 bases align to TRBD2. CDR3 size: 15 residues. Trimming cost V 3 bases and J 2 bases; bases outside gene matches: 6. CDR1 DFQATT and CDR2 SNEGSKA come from the germline V gene (reference sequence). CDR3 protein: CSASRAGGPTDTQYF. CDR3 in DNA: TGCAGTGCTAGTAGGGCGGGGGGGCCCACAGATACGCAGTATTTT.

This clone came up once. The rearrangement links TRBV5-1 to TRBJ2-2, with 8 bases identical to TRBD2. The CDR3 has 15 residues. V was clipped by 0 bases and J by 3 bases; unmatched bases: 1. Germline lookup yields CDR1 SGHRS and CDR2 YFSETQ. As DNA, the CDR3 is TGCGCCAGCAGCTTGGTAGCGGGGTACACCGGGGAGCTGTTTTTT. Translation gives CASSLVAGYTGELFF.

Only one count was recorded for this clone. The chain joins TRBV19 to TRBJ2-2, with D possibly being TRBD1 (6 bases). Germline assignment: CDR1 LNHDA and CDR2 SQIVND (reference sequence). V was clipped by 5 bases and J by 8 bases, with 15 bases between them. The CDR3 runs 14 residues. The CDR3 sequence: CASSPTGISGELFF. Written as DNA, the CDR3 is TGTGCCAGTAGTCCGACAGGTATATCGGGGGAGCTGTTTTTT.

The chain has TRBV25-1 and TRBJ1-4, with D unresolved. Germline V lookup: CDR1 MGHDK, CDR2 SYGVNS. The ends were cut back, 2 bases at V and 1 base at J, with 5 bases in the middle. The CDR3 is made up of 14 amino acids. The CDR3 DNA is TGTGCCAGCAGTGAAGGAGGAACTAATGAAAAACTGTTTTTT. It specifies CASSEGGTNEKLFF. Filled out from reference TRBV25-1 and TRBJ1-4, the complete variable domain reads EADIYQTPRYLVIGTGKKITLECSQTMGHDKMYWYQQDPGMELHLIHYSYGVNSTEKGDLSSESTVSRIRTEHFPLTLESARPSHTSQYLCASSEGGTNEKLFFGSGTQLSVL.

This clone was observed a handful of times. The chain joins TRBV28 to TRBJ1-5; perhaps TRBD1 as D (6 bases). V gave up 6 bases and J gave up 2 bases, with 14 bases separating them. Germline-derived CDR1 and CDR2 are MDHEN and SYDVKM. The CDR3 sequence is 15 residues long. The CDR3 bases are TGTGCCAGCAGGCCCCAGGGGTCCGGCAATCAGCCCCAGCATTTT. Translating gives CASRPQGSGNQPQHF.

The CDR3 is CAWSVGGQNTGELFF. CDR3 sequence (DNA): TGTGCCTGGAGTGTCGGGGGGCAGAACACCGGGGAGCTGTTTTTT. This chain uses TRBV30 with TRBJ2-2; perhaps TRBD2 as D (7 bases). CDR3 length: 15 residues. Germline values: CDR1 GTSNPN, CDR2 SVGIG (reference sequence). Trimming left V 0 bases short and J 1 base short, with 9 bases between.

The CDR3 region is CASSPPGQMIYGYTF. The CDR3 bases are TGTGCCAGCTCGCCCCCGGGACAGATGATCTATGGCTACACCTTC. J is TRBJ1-2 and V is TRBV18, with 7 positions matching TRBD1. The CDR3 consists of 15 residues. V dropped 6 bases and J dropped 4; count of bases not matched to a gene: 11. Looked up from germline, CDR1 is KGHSH and CDR2 is LQKENI.

The chain is built from TRBV2 and TRBJ2-7; D might be TRBD2 (7 bases). Deletions cut 8 bases from V and 1 base from J, with 18 bases between. This CDR3 has 15 residues. CDR1 and CDR2 from the germline V gene are SNHLY and FYNNEI. The CDR3 loop is CASLGRGAFSYEQYF. DNA of the CDR3: TGTGCCAGCTTGGGGAGGGGGGCTTTTTCCTACGAGCAGTACTTC.